This TCR beta chain was sequenced for a study of blood T cells in healthy people across ages. Peripheral blood from each donor was collected in a volume of approximately 10 milliliters. This clonotype was seen more than once but under ten times. What it binds is not known. The V end lost 0 bases, the J end lost 7 bases, and 10 bases lay between the germline ends. There are 15 residues in the CDR3. CDR1 is LNHNV and CDR2 is YYDKDF in the germline V gene (reference sequence). Study results and caveats: Estimates of total diversity, which came from one million sequenced T cells, were considered to be underestimates. Higher diversity and more naive CD4+ cells were features of long-lived donors, compared to aged donors.

Primed by a sample-barcoded 5' primer and a J-beta primer mix, a second PCR proceeded for 7 to 11 cycles. TCRdb independently ran MiXCR on the 5' RACE reads; one entry per CDR3 protein. The sample includes 920,000 or so distinct CDR3 sequences, 45% seen only once; the top ten take approximately 20%. The TCR originated in a woman aged 60-70 years in good health. The sequencing sample was made of blood. V and J are TRBV15 and TRBJ1-6, with D perhaps matching TRBD1 (5 bases). Here the CDR3 reads CATSRDPRVNSPLHF. DNA for the CDR3: TGTGCCACCAGCAGAGATCCCAGGGTCAATTCACCCCTCCACTTT. The variable domain in full, completed from reference TRBV15 and TRBJ1-6, reads DAMVIQNPRYQVTQFGKPVTLSCSQTLNHNVMYWYQQKSSQAPKLLFHYYDKDFNNEADTPDNFQSRRPNTSFCFLDIRSPGLGDTAMYLCATSRDPRVNSPLHFGNGTRLTVT.